This is a list of T cell receptor beta chains from one sample in a study of technical replicates of blood from several donors. Measured with immunoSEQ multiplex PCR; TCRdb has only the in-frame clones, and not every one. The sample has 75,000 to 80,000 clones; around 94% are singletons. The sequenced sample consisted of T cells isolated from PBMCs. These receptors were collected from a human donor in good health. CDR3s include the opening cysteine and the closing phenylalanine or tryptophan. Each record gives: D gene, V gene, J gene, clone size, CDR3 protein, CDR3 DNA. A D gene is named only where the DNA matches it firmly. Clone size, where shown, is once, few, many, or a class for clones that have expanded.

d_gene: TRBD1; v_gene: TRBV29-1; j_gene: TRBJ2-2; abundance: .; CDR3aa: CSVSQGADTGELFF; CDR3nt: TGCAGCGTCTCTCAGGGGGCAGACACCGGGGAGCTGTTTTTT
d_gene: TRBD2; v_gene: TRBV9; j_gene: TRBJ2-1; abundance: .; CDR3aa: CASSDPSGTSGRGDYNEQFF; CDR3nt: TGTGCCAGCAGCGACCCCTCAGGGACTAGCGGGAGGGGAGACTACAATGAGCAGTTCTTC
d_gene: .; v_gene: TRBV21-1; j_gene: TRBJ1-2; abundance: few; CDR3aa: CASSKGTGGYGYTF; CDR3nt: TGTGCCAGCAGCAAAGGGACAGGGGGCTATGGCTACACCTTC
d_gene: .; v_gene: TRBV27; j_gene: TRBJ2-3; abundance: .; CDR3aa: CASSFQASTDTQYF; CDR3nt: TGTGCCAGCAGTTTTCAGGCTAGCACAGATACGCAGTATTTT
d_gene: TRBD1; v_gene: TRBV6-1; j_gene: TRBJ1-1; abundance: .; CDR3aa: CASLYGQVNTEAFF; CDR3nt: TGTGCCAGCTTGTACGGACAGGTGAACACTGAAGCTTTCTTT
d_gene: .; v_gene: TRBV7-7; j_gene: TRBJ1-4; abundance: .; CDR3aa: CASSLGAQGNEKLFF; CDR3nt: TGTGCTAGCAGCTTAGGGGCCCAGGGGAACGAAAAACTGTTTTTT
d_gene: TRBD2; v_gene: TRBV29-1; j_gene: TRBJ2-1; abundance: .; CDR3aa: CSALAGGNEQFF; CDR3nt: TGCAGCGCTCTAGCGGGAGGAAATGAGCAGTTCTTC
d_gene: .; v_gene: TRBV4-1; j_gene: TRBJ1-5; abundance: .; CDR3aa: CASSQMGAGIGNQPQHF; CDR3nt: TGCGCCAGCAGCCAAATGGGGGCAGGGATTGGCAATCAGCCCCAGCATTTT
d_gene: .; v_gene: TRBV30; j_gene: TRBJ1-2; abundance: .; CDR3aa: CAQEAGVSYGYTF; CDR3nt: TGTGCCCAGGAGGCAGGGGTTAGCTATGGCTACACCTTC
d_gene: .; v_gene: TRBV7-9; j_gene: TRBJ2-7; abundance: few; CDR3aa: CASSWGWGEQYF; CDR3nt: TGTGCCAGCAGTTGGGGCTGGGGCGAGCAGTACTTC
d_gene: .; v_gene: TRBV18; j_gene: TRBJ1-1; abundance: .; CDR3aa: CASSPPPGEGTEAFF; CDR3nt: TGTGCCAGCTCACCACCTCCCGGGGAGGGCACTGAAGCTTTCTTT
d_gene: TRBD1; v_gene: TRBV2; j_gene: TRBJ2-2; abundance: .; CDR3aa: CAISPRGWGELFF; CDR3nt: TGTGCCATCTCCCCCAGGGGGTGGGGGGAGCTGTTTTTT
d_gene: TRBD2; v_gene: TRBV5-1; j_gene: TRBJ2-7; abundance: .; CDR3aa: CASSLLAGVYEQYF; CDR3nt: TGCGCCAGCAGCTTGCTGGCGGGAGTCTACGAGCAGTACTTC
d_gene: TRBD2; v_gene: TRBV28; j_gene: TRBJ2-7; abundance: .; CDR3aa: CASSFASGSSYEQYF; CDR3nt: TGTGCCAGCAGTTTCGCTAGCGGGAGCTCCTACGAGCAGTACTTC
d_gene: TRBD2; v_gene: TRBV12-5; j_gene: TRBJ2-7; abundance: .; CDR3aa: CASGLGLAVYEQYF; CDR3nt: TGTGCTAGTGGTTTGGGACTAGCGGTCTACGAGCAGTACTTC
d_gene: .; v_gene: TRBV28; j_gene: TRBJ2-7; abundance: .; CDR3aa: CASSLPRGFTYEQYF; CDR3nt: TGTGCCAGCAGTTTGCCCAGGGGATTCACCTACGAGCAGTACTTC
d_gene: TRBD2; v_gene: TRBV28; j_gene: TRBJ2-1; abundance: .; CDR3aa: CASSLGGRGDEQFF; CDR3nt: TGTGCCAGCAGCCTTGGCGGGAGAGGGGATGAGCAGTTCTTC
d_gene: .; v_gene: TRBV19; j_gene: TRBJ1-4; abundance: .; CDR3aa: CASSIDIEEKLFF; CDR3nt: TGTGCCAGTAGTATAGATATTGAGGAAAAACTGTTTTTT
d_gene: .; v_gene: TRBV6-1; j_gene: TRBJ1-5; abundance: .; CDR3aa: CASSGQNNQPQHF; CDR3nt: TGTGCCAGCAGTGGACAGAACAATCAGCCCCAGCATTTT